The clone carrying this T cell receptor (beta chain) occurred a few times. Its target is unknown. The data derive from a study of early T cells in non-severe SARS-CoV-2 infection. Background on the study: Sequenced material consisted of bulk RNA (from unsorted whole blood), and chains were unpaired.

Germline V gene sequence: CDR1 SGHDT, CDR2 YYEEEE. The CDR3 consists of 15 residues. V lost 0 bases and J lost 3, with 9 bases in between. Unique molecular identifiers were affixed to single, distinct cDNA molecules. MiXCR, run by TCRdb on the 5' RACE reads, gives a single entry per CDR3 protein. The table records fewer than 85,000 distinct CDR3 sequences, about 11% of them present only once. General observations from the study: CD4 and private specificities were missed by VDJdb matching, which favored anti-spike CD8 responses.

Sequencing was performed on whole blood, taken at baseline. The rearrangement joins TRBV5-6 to TRBJ1-4; a weak D match, TRBD1 (6 bases). The TCR sequence derives from an adult who was a healthcare worker with PCR-confirmed SARS-CoV-2 infection or an uninfected control (not recorded which). The CDR3 loop is CASSLVEGANEKLFF. The DNA of the CDR3 is TGTGCCAGCAGCTTGGTAGAGGGGGCTAATGAAAAACTGTTTTTT. The complete variable domain, with remaining parts taken from reference TRBV5-6 and TRBJ1-4, reads DAGVTQSPTHLIKTRGQQVTLRCSPKSGHDTVSWYQQALGQGPQFIFQYYEEEERQRGNFPDRFSGHQFPNYSSELNVNALLLGDSALYLCASSLVEGANEKLFFGSGTQLSVL.